The following is a T cell receptor beta chain sequence with its context. The table came from immunoSEQ multiplex PCR; TCRdb's copy has only in-frame clones and leaves some out. Counted here are 800,000 to 1,200,000 clones, more than 75% occurring once; the ten biggest clones make up approximately 0.52%. This specimen comes from a study of shared clonotypes between healthy human individuals. Turning to the study itself: Per-donor plates numbered three CD4 naive, three CD4 memory, two CD8 naive and one CD8 memory.

In germline, CDR1 is MNHEY, CDR2 SVGAGI. Trimming at V came to 6 bases and at J to 8 bases, leaving 11 bases not matched to a gene. This CDR3 spans 14 amino acids. The V gene is TRBV6-5, the J gene TRBJ1-2; 8 bases align to TRBD1. This receptor was taken from a man between 18 and 29 years old in good health. Some clones in this sample may be carry-over from other donors' samples. Specimen: memory CD4+ T cells from PBMCs. Subset defined: CD45RA-negative fraction. The CDR3 DNA sequence: TGTGCCAGCAGCCATCCCGACAGGGGAGCCGGCTACACCTTC. Translation gives CASSHPDRGAGYTF.